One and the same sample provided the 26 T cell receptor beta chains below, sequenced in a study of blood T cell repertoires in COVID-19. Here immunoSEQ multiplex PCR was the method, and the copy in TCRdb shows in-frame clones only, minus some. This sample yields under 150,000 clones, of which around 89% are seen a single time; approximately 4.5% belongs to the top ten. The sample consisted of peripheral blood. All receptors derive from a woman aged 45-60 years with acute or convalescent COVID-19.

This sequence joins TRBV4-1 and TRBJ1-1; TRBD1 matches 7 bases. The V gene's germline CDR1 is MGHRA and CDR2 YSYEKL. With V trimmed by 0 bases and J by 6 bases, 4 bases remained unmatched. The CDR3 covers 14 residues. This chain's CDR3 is CASSQDRGGPEAFF. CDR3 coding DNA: TGCGCCAGCAGCCAAGATAGAGGGGGCCCTGAAGCTTTCTTT.

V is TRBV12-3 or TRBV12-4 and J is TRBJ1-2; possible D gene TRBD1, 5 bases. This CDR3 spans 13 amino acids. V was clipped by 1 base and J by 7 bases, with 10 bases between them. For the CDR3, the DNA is TGTGCCAGCAGTTTAGAGGGGCTCCTTGGCTACACCTTC. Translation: CASSLEGLLGYTF.

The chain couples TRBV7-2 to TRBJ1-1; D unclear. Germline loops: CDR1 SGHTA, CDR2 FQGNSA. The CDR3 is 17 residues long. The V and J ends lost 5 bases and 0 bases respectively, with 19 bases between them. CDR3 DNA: TGTGCCAGCAGCCCGTCCGGCGGGCCCCGCATGAACACTGAAGCTTTCTTT. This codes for CASSPSGGPRMNTEAFF.

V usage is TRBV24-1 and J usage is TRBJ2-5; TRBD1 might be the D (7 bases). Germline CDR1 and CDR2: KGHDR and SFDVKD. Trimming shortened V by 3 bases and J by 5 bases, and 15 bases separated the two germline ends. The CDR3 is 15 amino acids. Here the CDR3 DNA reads TGTGCCACCAGTGATAGGGACAGTGGGAGGGAGACCCAGTACTTC. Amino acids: CATSDRDSGRETQYF.

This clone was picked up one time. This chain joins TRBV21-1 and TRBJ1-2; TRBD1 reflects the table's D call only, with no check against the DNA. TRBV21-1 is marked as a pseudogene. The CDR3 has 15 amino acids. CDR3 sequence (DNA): TGTGCCAGCAGCGGGACAGACCATTCTAACTATGGCTACACCTTC. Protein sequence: CASSGTDHSNYGYTF.

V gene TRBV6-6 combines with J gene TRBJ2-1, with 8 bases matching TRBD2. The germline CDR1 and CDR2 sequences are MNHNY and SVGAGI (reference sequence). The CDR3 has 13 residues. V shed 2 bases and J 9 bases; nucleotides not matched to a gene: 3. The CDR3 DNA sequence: TGTGCCAGCAGTTACAGTAGCGGGATTGAGCAGTTCTTC. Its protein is CASSYSSGIEQFF.

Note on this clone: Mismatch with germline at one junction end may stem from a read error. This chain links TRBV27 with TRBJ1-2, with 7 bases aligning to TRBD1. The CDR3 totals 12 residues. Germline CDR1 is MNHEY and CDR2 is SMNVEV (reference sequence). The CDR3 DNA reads TGTGCCAGCAGTTTAGCCACCGGGACAGATAGTTTC. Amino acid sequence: CASSLATGTDSF.

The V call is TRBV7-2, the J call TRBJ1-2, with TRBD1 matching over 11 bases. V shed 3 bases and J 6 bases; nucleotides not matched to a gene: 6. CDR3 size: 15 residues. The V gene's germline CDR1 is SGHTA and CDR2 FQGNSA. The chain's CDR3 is CASSFSGTGGNGYTF. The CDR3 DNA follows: TGTGCCAGCAGCTTCTCAGGGACAGGGGGAAATGGCTACACCTTC.

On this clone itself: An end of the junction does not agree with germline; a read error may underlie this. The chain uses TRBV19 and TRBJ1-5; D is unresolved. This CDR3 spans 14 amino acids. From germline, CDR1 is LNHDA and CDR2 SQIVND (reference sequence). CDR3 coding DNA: TGTGCCAGTAGTTTAGACGGGAAGAATCAGCCCCAGCATTTT. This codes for CASSLDGKNQPQHF.

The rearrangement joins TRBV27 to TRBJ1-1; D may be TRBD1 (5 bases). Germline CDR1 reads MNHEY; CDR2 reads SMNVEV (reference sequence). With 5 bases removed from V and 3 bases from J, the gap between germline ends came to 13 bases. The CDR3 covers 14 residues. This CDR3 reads CASSLTDPYTEAFF. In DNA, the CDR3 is TGTGCCAGCAGTCTGACAGATCCATACACTGAAGCTTTCTTT.

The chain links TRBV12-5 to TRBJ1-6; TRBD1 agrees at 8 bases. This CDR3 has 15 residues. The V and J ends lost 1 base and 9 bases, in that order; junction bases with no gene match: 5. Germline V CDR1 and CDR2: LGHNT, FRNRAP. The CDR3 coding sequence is TGTGCTAGTGGTTTGGGCGGACAGGGTAGTTCACCCCTCCACTTT. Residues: CASGLGGQGSSPLHF.

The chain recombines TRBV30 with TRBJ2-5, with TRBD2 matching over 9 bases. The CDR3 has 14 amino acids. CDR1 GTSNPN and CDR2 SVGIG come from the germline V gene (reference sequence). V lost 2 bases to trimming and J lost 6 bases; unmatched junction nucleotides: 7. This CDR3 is CAWSRLAGEQTQYF. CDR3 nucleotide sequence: TGTGCCTGGAGTAGGTTAGCGGGAGAGCAGACCCAGTACTTC.

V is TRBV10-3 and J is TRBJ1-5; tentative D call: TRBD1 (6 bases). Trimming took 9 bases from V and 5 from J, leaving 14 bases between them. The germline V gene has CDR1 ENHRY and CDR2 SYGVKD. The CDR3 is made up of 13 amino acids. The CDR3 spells CAISGEGDQPQHF. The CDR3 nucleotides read TGTGCCATTTCAGGGGAAGGCGATCAGCCCCAGCATTTT.

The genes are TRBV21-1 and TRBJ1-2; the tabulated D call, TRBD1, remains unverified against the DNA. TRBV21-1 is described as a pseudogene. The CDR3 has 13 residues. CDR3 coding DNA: TGTGCCAGCAGCAAGACAGGGGGCTATGGCTACACCTTC. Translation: CASSKTGGYGYTF.

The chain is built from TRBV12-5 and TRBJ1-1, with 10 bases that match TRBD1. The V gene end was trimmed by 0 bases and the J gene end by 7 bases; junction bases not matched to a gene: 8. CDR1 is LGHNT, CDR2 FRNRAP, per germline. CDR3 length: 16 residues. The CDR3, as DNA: TGTGCTAGTGGTTTGGTACTTCGACAGGGGGCAAGTGAAGCTTTCTTT. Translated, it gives CASGLVLRQGASEAFF.

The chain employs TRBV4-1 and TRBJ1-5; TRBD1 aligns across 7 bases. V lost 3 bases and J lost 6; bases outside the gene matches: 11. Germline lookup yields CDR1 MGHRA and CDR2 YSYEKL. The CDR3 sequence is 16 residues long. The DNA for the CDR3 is TGCGCCAGCAGCCACCCCAGACAGGGCAGTTCTCAGCCCCAGCATTTT. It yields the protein CASSHPRQGSSQPQHF.

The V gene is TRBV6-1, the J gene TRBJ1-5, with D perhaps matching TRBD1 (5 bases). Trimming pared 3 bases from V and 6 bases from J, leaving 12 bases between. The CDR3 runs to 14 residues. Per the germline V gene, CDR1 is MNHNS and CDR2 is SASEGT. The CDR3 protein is CASSDYAQGQPQHF. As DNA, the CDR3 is TGTGCCAGCAGTGATTACGCCCAGGGTCAGCCCCAGCATTTT.

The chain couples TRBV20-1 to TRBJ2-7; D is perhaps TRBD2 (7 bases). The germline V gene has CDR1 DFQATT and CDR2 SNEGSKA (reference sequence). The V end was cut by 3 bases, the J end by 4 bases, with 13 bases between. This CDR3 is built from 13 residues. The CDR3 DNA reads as TGCAGTGCTAGTCCGGGGGGCAATTACGAGCAGTACTTC. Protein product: CSASPGGNYEQYF.

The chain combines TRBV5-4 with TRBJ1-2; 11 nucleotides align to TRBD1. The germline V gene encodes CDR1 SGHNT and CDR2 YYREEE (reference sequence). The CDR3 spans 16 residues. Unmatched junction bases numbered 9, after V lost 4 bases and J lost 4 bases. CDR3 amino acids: CASSGDRGSISYGYTF. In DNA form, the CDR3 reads TGTGCCAGCAGCGGGGACAGGGGGTCCATTAGCTATGGCTACACCTTC.

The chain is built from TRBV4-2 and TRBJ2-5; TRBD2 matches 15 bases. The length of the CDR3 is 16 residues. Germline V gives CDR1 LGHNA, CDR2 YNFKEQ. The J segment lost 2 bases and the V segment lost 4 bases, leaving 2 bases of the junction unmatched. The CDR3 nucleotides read TGTGCCAGCAGCCCGGGACTAGCGGGGGGACAAGAGACCCAGTACTTC. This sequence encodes CASSPGLAGGQETQYF.

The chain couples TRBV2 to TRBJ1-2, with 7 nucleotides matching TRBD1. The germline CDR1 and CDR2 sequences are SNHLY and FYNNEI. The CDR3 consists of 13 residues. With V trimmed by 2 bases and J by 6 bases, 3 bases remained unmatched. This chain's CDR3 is CASSEQGEDGYTF. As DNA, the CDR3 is TGTGCCAGCAGTGAACAGGGGGAAGATGGCTACACCTTC.

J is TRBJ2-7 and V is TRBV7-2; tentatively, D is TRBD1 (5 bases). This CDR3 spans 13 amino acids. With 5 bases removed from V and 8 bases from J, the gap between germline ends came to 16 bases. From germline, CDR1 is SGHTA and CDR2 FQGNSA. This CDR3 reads CASSLLGDSQQYF. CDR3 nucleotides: TGTGCCAGCAGCCTGCTGGGTGACAGCCAGCAGTACTTC.

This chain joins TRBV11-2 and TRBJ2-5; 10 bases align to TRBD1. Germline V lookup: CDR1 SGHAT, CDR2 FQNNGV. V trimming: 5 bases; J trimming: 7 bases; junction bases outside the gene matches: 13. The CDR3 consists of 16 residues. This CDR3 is CASSPRGTGALGTQYF. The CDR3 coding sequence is TGTGCCAGCAGCCCACGGGGGACAGGGGCGTTGGGGACCCAGTACTTC.

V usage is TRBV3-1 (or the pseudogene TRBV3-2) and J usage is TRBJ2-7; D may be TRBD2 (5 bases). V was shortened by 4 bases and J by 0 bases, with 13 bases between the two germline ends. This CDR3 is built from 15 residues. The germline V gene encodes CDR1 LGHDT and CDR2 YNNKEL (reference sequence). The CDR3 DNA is TGTGCCAGCAGCCTCCCAAGGGAGCCCTCCTACGAGCAGTACTTC. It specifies CASSLPREPSYEQYF.

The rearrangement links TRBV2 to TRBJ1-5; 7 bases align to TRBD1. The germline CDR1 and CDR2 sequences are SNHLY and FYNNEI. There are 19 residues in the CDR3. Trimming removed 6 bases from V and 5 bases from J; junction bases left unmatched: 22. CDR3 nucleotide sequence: TGTGCCAGCAGCTCCCACCGGGACAGAAGTTATTCTTTAGATCAGCCCCAGCATTTT. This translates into CASSSHRDRSYSLDQPQHF.

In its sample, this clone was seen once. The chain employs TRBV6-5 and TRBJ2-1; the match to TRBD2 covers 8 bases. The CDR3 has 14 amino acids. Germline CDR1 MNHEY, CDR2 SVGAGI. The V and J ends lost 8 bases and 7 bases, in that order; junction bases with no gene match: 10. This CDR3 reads CASAPSGGSNEQFF. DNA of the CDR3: TGTGCCAGCGCCCCCAGCGGGGGCTCGAATGAGCAGTTCTTC.